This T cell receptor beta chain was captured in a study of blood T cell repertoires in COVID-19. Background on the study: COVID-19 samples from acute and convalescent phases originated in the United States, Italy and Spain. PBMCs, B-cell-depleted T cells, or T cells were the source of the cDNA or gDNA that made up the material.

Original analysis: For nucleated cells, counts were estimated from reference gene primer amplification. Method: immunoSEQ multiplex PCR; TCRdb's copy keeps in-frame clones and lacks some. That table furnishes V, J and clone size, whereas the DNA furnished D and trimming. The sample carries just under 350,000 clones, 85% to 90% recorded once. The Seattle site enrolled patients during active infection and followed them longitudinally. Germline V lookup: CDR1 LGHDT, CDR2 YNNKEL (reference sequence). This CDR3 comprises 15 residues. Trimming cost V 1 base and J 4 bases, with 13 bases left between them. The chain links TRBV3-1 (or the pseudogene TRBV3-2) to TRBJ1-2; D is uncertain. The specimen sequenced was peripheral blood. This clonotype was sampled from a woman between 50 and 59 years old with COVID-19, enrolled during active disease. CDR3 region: CASSQGQGIGYGYTF. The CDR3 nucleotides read TGTGCCAGCAGCCAAGGACAAGGTATTGGCTATGGCTACACCTTC.